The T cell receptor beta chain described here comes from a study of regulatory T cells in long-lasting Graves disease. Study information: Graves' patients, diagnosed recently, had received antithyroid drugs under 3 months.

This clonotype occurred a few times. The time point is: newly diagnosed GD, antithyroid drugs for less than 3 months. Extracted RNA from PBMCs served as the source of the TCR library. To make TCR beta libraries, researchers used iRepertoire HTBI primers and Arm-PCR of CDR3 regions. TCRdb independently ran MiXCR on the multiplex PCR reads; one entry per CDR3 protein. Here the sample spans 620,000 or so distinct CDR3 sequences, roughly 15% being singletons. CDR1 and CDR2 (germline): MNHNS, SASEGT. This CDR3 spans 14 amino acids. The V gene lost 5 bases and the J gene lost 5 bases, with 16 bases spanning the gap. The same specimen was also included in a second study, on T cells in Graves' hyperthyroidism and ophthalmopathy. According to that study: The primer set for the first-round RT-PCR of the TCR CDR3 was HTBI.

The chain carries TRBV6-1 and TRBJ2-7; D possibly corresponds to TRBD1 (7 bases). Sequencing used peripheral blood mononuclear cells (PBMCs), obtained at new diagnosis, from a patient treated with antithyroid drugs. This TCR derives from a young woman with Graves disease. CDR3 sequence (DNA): TGTGCCAGCAGTCCCTCAGGGGGGTCGAACGAGCAGTACTTC. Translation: CASSPSGGSNEQYF.